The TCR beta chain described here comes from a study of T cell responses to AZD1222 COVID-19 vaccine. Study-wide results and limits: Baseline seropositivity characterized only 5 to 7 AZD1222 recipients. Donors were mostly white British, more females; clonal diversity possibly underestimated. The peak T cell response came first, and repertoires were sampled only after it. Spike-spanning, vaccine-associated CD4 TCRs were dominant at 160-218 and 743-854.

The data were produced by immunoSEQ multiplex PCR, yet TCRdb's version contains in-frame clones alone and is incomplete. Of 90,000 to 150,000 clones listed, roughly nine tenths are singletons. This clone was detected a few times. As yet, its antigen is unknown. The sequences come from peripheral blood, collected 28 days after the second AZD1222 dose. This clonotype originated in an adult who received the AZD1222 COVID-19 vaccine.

The CDR3: CSAGDGNSPLHF. CDR3 nucleotides: TGCAGCGCTGGGGACGGCAATTCACCCCTCCACTTT. This chain connects TRBV29-1 to TRBJ1-6; D is perhaps TRBD1 (5 bases). The V end was cut by 7 bases, the J end by 7 bases, with 11 bases between. This CDR3 is built from 12 residues. Per the germline V gene, CDR1 is SQVTM and CDR2 is ANQGSEA. Full variable domain (missing parts from reference TRBV29-1 and TRBJ1-6): SAVISQKPSRDICQRGTSLTIQCQVDSQVTMMFWYRQQPGQSLTLIATANQGSEATYESGFVIDKFPISRPNLTFSTLTVSNMSPEDSSIYLCSAGDGNSPLHFGNGTRLTVT.